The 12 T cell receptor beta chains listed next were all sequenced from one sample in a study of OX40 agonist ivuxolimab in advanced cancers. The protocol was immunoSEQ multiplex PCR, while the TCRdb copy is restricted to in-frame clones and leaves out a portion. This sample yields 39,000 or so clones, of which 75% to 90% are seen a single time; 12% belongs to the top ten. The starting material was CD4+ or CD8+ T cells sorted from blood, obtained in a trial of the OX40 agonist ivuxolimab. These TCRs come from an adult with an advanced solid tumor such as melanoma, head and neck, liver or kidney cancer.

CDR3: CASTREVSGRNEQFF. CDR3 nucleotide sequence: TGTGCCAGCACCCGGGAGGTGTCAGGCCGAAATGAGCAGTTCTTC. The rearrangement uses TRBV28 and TRBJ2-1; 7 nucleotides agree with TRBD2. CDR3 length equals 15 residues. Germline CDR1 and CDR2: MDHEN and SYDVKM. With 7 bases clipped from V and 7 bases from J, the junction kept 13 bases outside the gene matches.

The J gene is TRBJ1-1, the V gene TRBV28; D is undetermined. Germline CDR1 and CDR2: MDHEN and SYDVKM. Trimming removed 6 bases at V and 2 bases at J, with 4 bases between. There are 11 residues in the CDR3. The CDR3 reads CASSHNTEAFF. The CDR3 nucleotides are TGTGCCAGCAGCCACAACACTGAAGCTTTCTTT.

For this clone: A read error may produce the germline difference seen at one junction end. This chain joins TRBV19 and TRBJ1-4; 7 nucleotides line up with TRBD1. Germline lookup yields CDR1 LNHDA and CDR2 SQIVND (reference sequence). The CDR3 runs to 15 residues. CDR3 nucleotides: TGTGCCAGTACGGACAGGCCAACAACTAATAAAAAACTGTTTTTT. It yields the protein CASTDRPTTNKKLFF.

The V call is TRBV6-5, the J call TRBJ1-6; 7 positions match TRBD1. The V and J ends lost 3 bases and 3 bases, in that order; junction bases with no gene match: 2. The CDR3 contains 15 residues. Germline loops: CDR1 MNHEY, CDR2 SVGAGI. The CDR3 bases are TGTGCCAGCAGTTATCGGGACAGCTATAATTCACCCCTCCACTTT. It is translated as CASSYRDSYNSPLHF.

CDR3 sequence reads: CASSGSGGRLNEQFF. Here the CDR3 DNA reads TGTGCCAGCAGTGGATCGGGGGGGAGACTCAATGAGCAGTTCTTC. V and J are TRBV6-1 and TRBJ2-1; 8 bases agree with TRBD2. V dropped 4 bases and J dropped 6; count of bases not matched to a gene: 8. CDR3 length: 15 amino acids. The germline gives CDR1 MNHNS, CDR2 SASEGT.

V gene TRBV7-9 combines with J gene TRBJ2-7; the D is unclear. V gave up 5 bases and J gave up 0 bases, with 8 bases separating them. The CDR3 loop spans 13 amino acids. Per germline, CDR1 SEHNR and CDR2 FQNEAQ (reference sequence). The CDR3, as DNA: TGTGCCAGCAGCGACCCCCGCTCCTACGAGCAGTACTTC. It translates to CASSDPRSYEQYF. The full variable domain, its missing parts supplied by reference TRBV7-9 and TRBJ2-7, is DTGVSQNPRHKITKRGQNVTFRCDPISEHNRLYWYRQTLGQGPEFLTYFQNEAQLEKSRLLSDRFSAERPKGSFSTLEIQRTEQGDSAMYLCASSDPRSYEQYFGPGTRLTVT.

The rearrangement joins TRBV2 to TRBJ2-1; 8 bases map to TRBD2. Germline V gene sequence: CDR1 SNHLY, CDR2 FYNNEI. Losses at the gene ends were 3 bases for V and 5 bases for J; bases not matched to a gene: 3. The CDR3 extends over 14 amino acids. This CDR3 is CASSESGGNNEQFF. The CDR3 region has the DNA TGTGCCAGCAGTGAGTCGGGAGGGAACAATGAGCAGTTCTTC.

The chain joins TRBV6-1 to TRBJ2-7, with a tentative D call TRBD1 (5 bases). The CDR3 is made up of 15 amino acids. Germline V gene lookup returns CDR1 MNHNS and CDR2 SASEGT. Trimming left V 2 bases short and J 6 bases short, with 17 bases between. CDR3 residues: CASSERWGNRREQYF. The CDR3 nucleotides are TGTGCCAGCAGTGAACGGTGGGGCAACAGGCGCGAGCAGTACTTC.

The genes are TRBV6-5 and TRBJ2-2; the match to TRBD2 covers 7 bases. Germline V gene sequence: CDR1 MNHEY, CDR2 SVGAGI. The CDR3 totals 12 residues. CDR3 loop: CVSGTNTGELFF. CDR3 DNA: TGTGTAAGCGGGACGAACACCGGGGAGCTGTTTTTT.

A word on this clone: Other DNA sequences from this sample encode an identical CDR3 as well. The CDR3 nucleotides read TGTGCCAGTAGTATCGGAGGGGGCGGAAACACTGAAGCTTTCTTT. It codes for CASSIGGGGNTEAFF. V and J are TRBV19 and TRBJ1-1; 7 bases match TRBD1. After removal of 3 bases from V and 2 bases from J, the junction contained 6 bases not matched to a gene. Germline CDR1 reads LNHDA; CDR2 reads SQIVND (reference sequence). The CDR3 loop spans 15 amino acids.

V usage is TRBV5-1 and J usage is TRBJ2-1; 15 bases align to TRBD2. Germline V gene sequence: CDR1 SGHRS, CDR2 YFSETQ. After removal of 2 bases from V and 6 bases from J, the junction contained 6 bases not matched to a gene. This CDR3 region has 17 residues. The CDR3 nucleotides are TGCGCCAGCAGCTTCGGACTAGCGGGGGGGTATTTCAATGAGCAGTTCTTC. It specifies CASSFGLAGGYFNEQFF.

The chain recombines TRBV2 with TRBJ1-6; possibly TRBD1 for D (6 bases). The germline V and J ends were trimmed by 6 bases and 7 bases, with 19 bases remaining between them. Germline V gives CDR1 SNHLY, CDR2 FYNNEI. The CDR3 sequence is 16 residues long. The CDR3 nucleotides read TGTGCCAGCAGCGACATCATGACAGGTCCAAATTCACCCCTCCACTTT. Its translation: CASSDIMTGPNSPLHF.